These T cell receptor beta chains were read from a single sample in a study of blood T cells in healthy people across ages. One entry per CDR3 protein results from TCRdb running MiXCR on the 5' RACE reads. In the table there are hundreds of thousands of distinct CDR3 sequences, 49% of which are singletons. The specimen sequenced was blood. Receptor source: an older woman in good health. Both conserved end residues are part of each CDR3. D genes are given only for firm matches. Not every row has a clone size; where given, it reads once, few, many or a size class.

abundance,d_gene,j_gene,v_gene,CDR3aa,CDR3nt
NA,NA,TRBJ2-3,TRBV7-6,CASSLASGGATDTQYF,TGTGCCAGCAGCTTAGCTTCGGGGGGCGCAACAGATACGCAGTATTTT
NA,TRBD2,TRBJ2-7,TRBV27,CASSSASGYEQYF,TGTGCCAGCAGTTCGGCTAGCGGTTACGAGCAGTACTTC
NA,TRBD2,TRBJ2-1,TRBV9,CASSEHTGGGNEQFF,TGTGCCAGCAGCGAACACACCGGCGGGGGCAATGAGCAGTTCTTC
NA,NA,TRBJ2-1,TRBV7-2,CASSLGAGYLEQFF,TGTGCCAGCAGCTTAGGAGCAGGCTACCTTGAGCAGTTCTTC
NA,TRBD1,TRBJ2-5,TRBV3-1,CASSQGTGGRREQYF,TGTGCCAGCAGCCAAGGGACAGGGGGAAGGAGGGAGCAGTACTTC
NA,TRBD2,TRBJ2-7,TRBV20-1,CSAMGGRDPTYEQYF,TGCAGTGCTATGGGCGGGAGGGACCCCACCTACGAGCAGTACTTC
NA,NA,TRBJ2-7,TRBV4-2,CASSPRVRGSLRNEQYF,TGTGCCAGCAGCCCCCGCGTCCGGGGGAGCTTGAGGAATGAGCAGTACTTC
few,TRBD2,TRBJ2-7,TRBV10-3,CATGAGGPLSYEQYF,TGTGCCACCGGGGCGGGAGGGCCCCTATCCTACGAGCAGTACTTC
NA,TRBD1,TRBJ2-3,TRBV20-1,CSAEFRTGGTDTQYF,TGCAGTGCTGAATTCCGGACAGGGGGCACAGATACGCAGTATTTT
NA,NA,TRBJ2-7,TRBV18,CASSPETGTYEQYF,TGTGCCAGCTCACCCGAGACAGGAACCTACGAGCAGTACTTC
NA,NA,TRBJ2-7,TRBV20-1,CSASGGSYEQYF,TGCAGTGCTAGCGGGGGCTCCTACGAGCAGTACTTC
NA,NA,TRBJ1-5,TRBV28,CATDRSQHF,TGTGCCACCGACAGGAGCCAGCATTTT
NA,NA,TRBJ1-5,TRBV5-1,CASSLGANSNQPQHF,TGCGCCAGCAGCTTGGGCGCCAATAGCAATCAGCCCCAGCATTTT
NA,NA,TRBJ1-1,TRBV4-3,CASSQDKVPGSGTEAFF,TGCGCCAGCAGCCAAGATAAGGTCCCGGGGTCGGGCACTGAAGCTTTCTTT
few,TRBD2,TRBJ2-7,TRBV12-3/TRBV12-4,CASSFLADEQYF,TGTGCCAGCAGCTTCCTAGCGGACGAGCAGTACTTC
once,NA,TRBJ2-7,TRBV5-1,CASSLGTLSEQYF,TGCGCCAGCAGCTTGGGGACTCTTTCGGAGCAGTACTTC
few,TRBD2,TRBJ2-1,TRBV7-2,CASSLGPLAGGNEQFF,TGTGCCAGCAGCTTAGGGCCACTAGCGGGAGGCAATGAGCAGTTCTTC
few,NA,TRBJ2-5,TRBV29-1,CSSTTIGETQYF,TGCAGCTCCACTACAATCGGAGAGACCCAGTACTTC
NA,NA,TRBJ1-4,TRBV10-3,CAISESKRQAEKLFF,TGTGCCATCAGTGAGTCGAAACGGCAGGCAGAAAAACTGTTTTTT
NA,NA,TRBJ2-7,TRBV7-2,CASSLQSGKHEQYF,TGTGCCAGCAGCTTACAGTCAGGGAAGCACGAGCAGTACTTC
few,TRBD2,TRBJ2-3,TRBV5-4,CASSFWATGGQDTQYF,TGTGCCAGCAGCTTTTGGGCGACGGGAGGCCAAGATACGCAGTATTTT
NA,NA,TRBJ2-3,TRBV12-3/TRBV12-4,CASSLAGRTDTQYF,TGTGCCAGCAGTTTAGCTGGGCGCACAGATACGCAGTATTTT
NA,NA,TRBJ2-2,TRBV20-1,CSASRVAPNTGELFF,TGCAGTGCTTCCCGGGTAGCACCGAACACCGGGGAGCTGTTTTTT
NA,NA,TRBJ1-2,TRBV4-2,CASSQESTVYGYTF,TGTGCCAGCAGCCAAGAAAGTACAGTCTATGGCTACACCTTC
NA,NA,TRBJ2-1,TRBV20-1,CSARSGLPPYNEQFF,TGCAGTGCTCGATCGGGACTCCCCCCCTACAATGAGCAGTTCTTC
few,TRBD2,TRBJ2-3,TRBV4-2,CASSLKSGTSGTDTQYF,TGTGCCAGCAGCCTCAAATCTGGGACTAGCGGAACAGATACGCAGTATTTT
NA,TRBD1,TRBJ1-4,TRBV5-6,CASSATGEYEKLFF,TGTGCCAGCAGCGCAACAGGGGAATATGAAAAACTGTTTTTT
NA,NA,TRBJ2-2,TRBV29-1,CSVAAGLNTGEPFF,TGCAGCGTTGCGGCAGGGCTGAACACCGGGGAGCCGTTTTTT
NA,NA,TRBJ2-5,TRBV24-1,CATSVGGGNKETQYF,TGTGCCACCAGCGTAGGGGGAGGGAATAAAGAGACCCAGTACTTC
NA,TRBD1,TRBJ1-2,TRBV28,CASSPPPRGDDYTF,TGTGCCAGCAGCCCTCCCCCCAGGGGGGATGACTACACCTTC
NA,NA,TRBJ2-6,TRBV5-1,CASSFGRSSGANVLTF,TGCGCCAGCAGCTTCGGCAGATCCTCTGGGGCCAACGTCCTGACTTTC
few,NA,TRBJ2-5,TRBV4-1,CASSQDSQMETQYF,TGCGCCAGCAGCCAAGATAGCCAGATGGAGACCCAGTACTTC
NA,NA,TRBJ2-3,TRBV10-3,CAISVDGTTDTQYF,TGTGCCATCAGTGTTGACGGCACCACAGATACGCAGTATTTT
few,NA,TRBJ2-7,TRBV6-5,CASSWGRPNSYEQYF,TGTGCCAGCAGTTGGGGCCGACCCAACTCCTACGAGCAGTACTTC
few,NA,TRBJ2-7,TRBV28,CASTPGANSYEQYF,TGTGCCAGCACCCCGGGGGCGAACTCCTACGAGCAGTACTTC
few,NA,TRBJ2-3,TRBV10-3,CAITRDFSTDTQYF,TGTGCCATCACCCGGGACTTCAGCACAGATACGCAGTATTTT
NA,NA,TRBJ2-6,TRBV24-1,CATSGNRPGANVLTF,TGTGCCACCAGTGGGAACAGGCCTGGGGCCAACGTCCTGACTTTC
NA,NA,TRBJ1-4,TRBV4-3,CASSRETPTREKLFF,TGCGCCAGCAGCCGAGAAACCCCGACCCGGGAAAAACTGTTTTTT
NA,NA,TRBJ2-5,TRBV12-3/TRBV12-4,CASSFQQGQETQYF,TGTGCCAGCAGTTTTCAGCAGGGGCAAGAGACCCAGTACTTC
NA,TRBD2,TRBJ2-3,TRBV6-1,CASSEARVSGSTDTQYF,TGTGCCAGCAGTGAAGCCCGGGTTAGCGGGAGCACAGATACGCAGTATTTT
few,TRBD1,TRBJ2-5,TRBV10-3,CAISVGRGPETQYF,TGTGCCATCAGTGTTGGCAGGGGGCCGGAGACCCAGTACTTC
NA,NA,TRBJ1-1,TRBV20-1,CSATFLTEAFF,TGCAGTGCTACCTTTTTGACTGAAGCTTTCTTT
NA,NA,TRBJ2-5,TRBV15,CATSRGQNNEQYF,TGTGCCACCAGCAGAGGTCAGAACAATGAGCAGTACTTC
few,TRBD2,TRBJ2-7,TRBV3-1,CASSQSGVIYEQYF,TGTGCCAGCAGCCAGAGCGGGGTGATCTACGAGCAGTACTTC
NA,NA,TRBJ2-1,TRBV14,CASSLGGVQFF,TGTGCCAGCAGTCTTGGAGGTGTGCAGTTCTTC
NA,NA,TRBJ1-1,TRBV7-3,CASSLRGGATAEAFF,TGTGCCAGCAGCTTAAGGGGTGGGGCTACGGCTGAAGCTTTCTTT
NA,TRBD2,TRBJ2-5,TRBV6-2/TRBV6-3,CASSYSFIAGGETQYF,TGTGCCAGCAGTTACTCCTTTATAGCGGGGGGAGAGACCCAGTACTTC
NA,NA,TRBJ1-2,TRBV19,CASSAQGTLDYGYTF,TGTGCCAGTAGTGCCCAGGGGACTCTGGACTATGGCTACACCTTC
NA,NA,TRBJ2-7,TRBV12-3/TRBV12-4,CASSLALGLYEQYF,TGTGCCAGCAGTTTAGCGCTGGGCTTATACGAGCAGTACTTC
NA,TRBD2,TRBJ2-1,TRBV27,CASGLSGTSGSFYEQFF,TGTGCCAGCGGTTTATCGGGGACTAGCGGGAGTTTCTATGAGCAGTTCTTC
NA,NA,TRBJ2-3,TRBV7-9,CASTKLQGSSTDTQYF,TGTGCCAGCACCAAGCTTCAGGGCTCTAGCACAGATACGCAGTATTTT
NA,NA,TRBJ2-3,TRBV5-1,CASTTGEFTDTQYF,TGCGCCAGTACGACAGGAGAATTTACAGATACGCAGTATTTT
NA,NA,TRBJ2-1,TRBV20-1,CSAPNLRGGYNEQFF,TGCAGTGCCCCCAACCTCCGAGGGGGTTACAATGAGCAGTTCTTC
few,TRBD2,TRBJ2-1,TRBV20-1,CSARDRGLATYNEQFF,TGCAGTGCTAGAGATAGGGGACTAGCGACCTACAATGAGCAGTTCTTC
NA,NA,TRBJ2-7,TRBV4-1,CASSQDGGRVYEQYF,TGCGCCAGCAGCCAAGATGGCGGCAGGGTCTACGAGCAGTACTTC
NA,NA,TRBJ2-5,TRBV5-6,CASSLVSLQETQYF,TGTGCCAGCAGCTTAGTCAGCCTCCAGGAGACCCAGTACTTC
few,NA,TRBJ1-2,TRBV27,CASSSEGFRGRGYTF,TGTGCCAGCAGTTCCGAGGGGTTCCGTGGGCGCGGCTACACCTTC